These 3 T cell receptor beta chains originate from one sample sequenced in a study of regulatory T cells in long-lasting Graves disease. Specified time point: persistent/refractory GD, antithyroid drugs over 5 years with positive TRAb. From PBMCs, RNA was extracted and then used to make the TCR library. Building of the TCR beta libraries involved iRepertoire HTBI primers and Arm-PCR of CDR3 regions. TCRdb used MiXCR to reprocess the multiplex PCR reads, holding one entry per CDR3 protein. The data hold more than 650,000 distinct CDR3 sequences, with 25% to 35% observed a single time. The sample was peripheral blood mononuclear cells (PBMCs), taken when the disease was refractory, from a patient treated with antithyroid drugs. The receptors were gathered from a female donor with Graves disease.

This clonotype was picked up a small number of times. The V call is TRBV11-3, the J call TRBJ2-2; 10 bases are a match to TRBD1. Germline V gene data show CDR1 as SGHNT and CDR2 as YENEEA. The V segment lost 4 bases and the J segment 7 bases; nucleotides outside the gene matches: 3. This CDR3 is 14 amino acids long. In DNA form, the CDR3 reads TGTGCCAGCAGCTCACGGACAGGGGGCGGGGAGCTGTTTTTT. Amino acids: CASSSRTGGGELFF.

The chain employs TRBV2 and TRBJ1-6, with 9 bases aligning to TRBD1. This CDR3 comprises 15 residues. The V segment lost 3 bases and the J segment 5 bases; nucleotides outside the gene matches: 2. Germline V gene lookup returns CDR1 SNHLY and CDR2 FYNNEI. The CDR3 protein is CASSETGGDNSPLHF. The CDR3 DNA is TGTGCCAGCAGTGAGACAGGGGGAGATAATTCACCCCTCCACTTT.

J is TRBJ2-1 and V is TRBV27; no clear D gene. The length of the CDR3 is 13 residues. V lost 6 bases and J lost 0, with 6 bases in between. The V gene's germline CDR1 is MNHEY and CDR2 SMNVEV (reference sequence). CDR3: CASSLHSYNEQFF. CDR3 sequence (DNA): TGTGCCAGCAGCCTCCACTCCTACAATGAGCAGTTCTTC.